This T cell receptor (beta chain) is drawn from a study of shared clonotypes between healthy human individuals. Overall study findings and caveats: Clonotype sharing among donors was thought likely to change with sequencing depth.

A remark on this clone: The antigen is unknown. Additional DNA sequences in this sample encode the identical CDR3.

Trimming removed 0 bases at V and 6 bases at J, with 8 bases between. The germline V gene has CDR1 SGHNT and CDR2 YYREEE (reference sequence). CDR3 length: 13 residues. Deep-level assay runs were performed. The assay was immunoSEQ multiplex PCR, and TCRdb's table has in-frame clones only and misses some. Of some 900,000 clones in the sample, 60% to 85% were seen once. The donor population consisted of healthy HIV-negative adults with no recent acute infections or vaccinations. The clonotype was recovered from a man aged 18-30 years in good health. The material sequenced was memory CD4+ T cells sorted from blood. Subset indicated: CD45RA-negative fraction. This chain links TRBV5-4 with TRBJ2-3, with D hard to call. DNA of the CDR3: TGTGCCAGCAGCTTGGCGATGGGTGATACGCAGTATTTT. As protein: CASSLAMGDTQYF.